The TCR beta chain under discussion was sequenced for a study of T cells expressing NK-cell markers. Overall study: One of the eight sequenced donors was seronegative, whereas the other seven were HCMV-seropositive.

Each CDR3 protein gets one entry in TCRdb, which reprocessed the 5' RACE reads and gives no DNA. The table for this sample gives approximately 170,000 distinct CDR3 sequences. Germline-derived CDR1 and CDR2 are DFQATT and SNEGSKA (reference sequence). The CDR3 sequence is 19 residues long. Source material: blood T cells: a sorted CD56 or NKG2C T cell subset, CD4+ or CD8+ T cells, or bulk PBMC T cells (not recorded which). This sequence joins TRBV20-1 and TRBJ2-2; there is no DNA to check the TCRdb D call of TRBD1. The sequence was collected from a man aged 18-75 years in good health. CDR3 protein: CSARDLSSPEAWNTGELFF.